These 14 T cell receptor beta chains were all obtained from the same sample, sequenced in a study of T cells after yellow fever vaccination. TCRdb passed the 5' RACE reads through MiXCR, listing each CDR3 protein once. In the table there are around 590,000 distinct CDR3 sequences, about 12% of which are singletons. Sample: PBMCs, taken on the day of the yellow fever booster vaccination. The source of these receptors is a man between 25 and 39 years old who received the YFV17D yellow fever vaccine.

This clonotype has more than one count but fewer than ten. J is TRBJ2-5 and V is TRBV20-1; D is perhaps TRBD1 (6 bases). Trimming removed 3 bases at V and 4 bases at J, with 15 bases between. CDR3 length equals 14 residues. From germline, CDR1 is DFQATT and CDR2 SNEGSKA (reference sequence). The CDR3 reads CSASWGRLGETQYF. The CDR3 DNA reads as TGCAGTGCTAGTTGGGGGCGCTTAGGAGAGACCCAGTACTTC.

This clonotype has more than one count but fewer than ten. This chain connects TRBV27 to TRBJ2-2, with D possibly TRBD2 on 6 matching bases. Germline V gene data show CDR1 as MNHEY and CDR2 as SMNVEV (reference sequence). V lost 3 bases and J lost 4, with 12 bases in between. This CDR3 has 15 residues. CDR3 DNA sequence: TGTGCCAGCAGTTTTAAGGGACTTAGCACCGGGGAGCTGTTTTTT. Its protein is CASSFKGLSTGELFF.

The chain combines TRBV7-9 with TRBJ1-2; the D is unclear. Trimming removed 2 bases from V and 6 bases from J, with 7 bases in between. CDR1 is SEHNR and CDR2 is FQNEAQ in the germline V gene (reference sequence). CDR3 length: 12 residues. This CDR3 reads CASSLTWDGYTF. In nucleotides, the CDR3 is TGTGCCAGCAGCTTAACTTGGGATGGCTACACCTTC.

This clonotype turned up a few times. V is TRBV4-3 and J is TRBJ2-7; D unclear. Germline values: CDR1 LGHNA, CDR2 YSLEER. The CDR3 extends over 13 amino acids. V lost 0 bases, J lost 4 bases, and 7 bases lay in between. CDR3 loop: CASSQDIDYEQYF. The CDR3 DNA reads TGCGCCAGCAGCCAAGATATCGATTACGAGCAGTACTTC.

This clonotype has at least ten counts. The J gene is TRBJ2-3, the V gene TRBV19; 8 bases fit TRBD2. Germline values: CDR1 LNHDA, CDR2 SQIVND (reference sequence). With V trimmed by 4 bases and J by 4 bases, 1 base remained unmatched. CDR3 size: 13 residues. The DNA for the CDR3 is TGTGCCAGTAGTAGGACTAGCCCAGATACGCAGTATTTT. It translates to CASSRTSPDTQYF.

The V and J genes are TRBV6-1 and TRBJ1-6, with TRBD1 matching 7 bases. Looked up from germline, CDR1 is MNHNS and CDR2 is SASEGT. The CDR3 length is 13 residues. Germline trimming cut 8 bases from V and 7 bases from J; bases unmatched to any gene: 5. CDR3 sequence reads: CASRDSVNSPLHF. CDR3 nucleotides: TGTGCCAGCCGGGACAGTGTCAATTCACCCCTCCACTTT.

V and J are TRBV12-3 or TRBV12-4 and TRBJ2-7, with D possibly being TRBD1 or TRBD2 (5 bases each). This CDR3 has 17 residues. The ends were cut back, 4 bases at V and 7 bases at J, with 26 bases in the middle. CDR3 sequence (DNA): TGTGCCAGCAGTTACGGGAAGCGCCAAGTGGGACCTCGGGAGCAGTACTTC. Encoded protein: CASSYGKRQVGPREQYF.

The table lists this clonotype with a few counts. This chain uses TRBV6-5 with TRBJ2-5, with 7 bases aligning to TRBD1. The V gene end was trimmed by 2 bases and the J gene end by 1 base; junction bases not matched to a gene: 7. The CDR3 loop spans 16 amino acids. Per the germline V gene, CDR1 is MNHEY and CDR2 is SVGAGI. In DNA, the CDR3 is TGTGCCAGCAGTTACGGTTCAGGGGGATCCCAAGAGACCCAGTACTTC. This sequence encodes CASSYGSGGSQETQYF.

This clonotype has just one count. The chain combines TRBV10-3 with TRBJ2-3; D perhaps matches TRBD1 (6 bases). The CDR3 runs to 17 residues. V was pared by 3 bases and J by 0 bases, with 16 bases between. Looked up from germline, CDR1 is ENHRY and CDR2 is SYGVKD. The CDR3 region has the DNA TGTGCCATCAGTGACCTAGGCACAGGGCCTAGCACAGATACGCAGTATTTT. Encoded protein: CAISDLGTGPSTDTQYF.

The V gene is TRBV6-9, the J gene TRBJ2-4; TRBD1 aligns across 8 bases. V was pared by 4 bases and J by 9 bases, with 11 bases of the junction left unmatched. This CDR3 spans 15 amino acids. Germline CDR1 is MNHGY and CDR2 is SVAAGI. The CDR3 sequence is CASSSTDRDHSIQYF. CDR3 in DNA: TGTGCCAGCAGTTCCACGGACAGGGACCACAGCATTCAGTACTTC.

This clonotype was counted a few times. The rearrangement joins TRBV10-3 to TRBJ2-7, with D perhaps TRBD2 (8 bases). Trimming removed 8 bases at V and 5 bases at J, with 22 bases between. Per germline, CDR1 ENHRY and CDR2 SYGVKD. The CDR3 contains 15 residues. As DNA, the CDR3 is TGTGCCATCGGGGCGGGAGGAGGGGGCCTTAACGAGCAGTACTTC. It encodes CAIGAGGGGLNEQYF.

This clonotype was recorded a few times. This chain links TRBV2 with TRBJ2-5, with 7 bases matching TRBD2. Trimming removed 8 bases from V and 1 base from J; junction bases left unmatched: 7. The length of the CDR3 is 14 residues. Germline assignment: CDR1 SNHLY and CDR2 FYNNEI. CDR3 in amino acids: CASGRLAAQETQYF. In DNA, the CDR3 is TGTGCCAGCGGCCGCCTAGCGGCCCAAGAGACCCAGTACTTC.

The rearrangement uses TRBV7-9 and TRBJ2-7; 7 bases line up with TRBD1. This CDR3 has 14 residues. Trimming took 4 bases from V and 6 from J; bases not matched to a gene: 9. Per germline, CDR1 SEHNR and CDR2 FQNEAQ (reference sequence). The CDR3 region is CASSSVRDSVEQYF. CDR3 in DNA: TGTGCCAGCAGCTCGGTACGGGACAGTGTCGAGCAGTACTTC.

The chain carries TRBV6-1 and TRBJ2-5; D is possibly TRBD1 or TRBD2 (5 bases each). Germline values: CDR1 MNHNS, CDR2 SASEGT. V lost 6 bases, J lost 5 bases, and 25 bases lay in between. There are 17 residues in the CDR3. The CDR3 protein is CASSSVDPGQRRETQYF. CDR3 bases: TGTGCCAGCAGCTCCGTGGACCCGGGGCAAAGACGCGAGACCCAGTACTTC.